One sample yielded the 22 T cell receptor beta chains listed below, sequenced in a study of blood T cell repertoires in COVID-19. The protocol was immunoSEQ multiplex PCR, while the TCRdb copy is restricted to in-frame clones and leaves out a portion. The sample includes 250,000 to 300,000 clones, 88% of them seen just once. Material: PBMCs or T cells enriched from blood (not recorded which). The receptors originated from a woman aged 55 to 70 in a cohort exposed to, infected with or recovered from COVID-19 (not recorded which).

V and J are TRBV5-4 and TRBJ2-3, with 10 bases identical to TRBD2. This CDR3 region has 17 residues. The germline V gene encodes CDR1 SGHNT and CDR2 YYREEE (reference sequence). V trimming: 0 bases; J trimming: 0 bases; junction bases outside the gene matches: 4. Here the CDR3 reads CASSLASGRPSTDTQYF. CDR3 DNA sequence: TGTGCCAGCAGCTTGGCTAGCGGGAGACCTAGCACAGATACGCAGTATTTT.

The rearrangement joins TRBV19 to TRBJ1-5; 10 bases align to TRBD1. V lost 3 bases and J lost 3; bases outside the gene matches: 2. CDR1 LNHDA and CDR2 SQIVND come from the germline V gene (reference sequence). The CDR3 has 15 amino acids. CDR3 in amino acids: CASSMGTGVNQPQHF. CDR3 DNA: TGTGCCAGTAGTATGGGGACAGGGGTCAATCAGCCCCAGCATTTT.

The CDR3 DNA follows: TGTGCCAGCTCACTGACAGTAAACACTGAAGCTTTCTTT. This gives the protein CASSLTVNTEAFF. The chain links TRBV18 to TRBJ1-1; possible D gene TRBD1, 5 bases. V lost 4 bases, J lost 2 bases, and 8 bases lay in between. Germline V gene lookup returns CDR1 KGHSH and CDR2 LQKENI. The CDR3 loop spans 13 amino acids.

This clone was detected only once. This chain uses TRBV4-2 with TRBJ1-5, with a weak D call TRBD1 (5 bases). The germline CDR1 and CDR2 sequences are LGHNA and YNFKEQ. This CDR3 has 15 residues. The V end was cut by 4 bases, the J end by 0 bases, with 10 bases between. The CDR3 is CASSPQEYSNQPQHF. The CDR3 coding sequence is TGTGCCAGCAGCCCACAGGAGTATAGCAATCAGCCCCAGCATTTT.

Only a few counts were recorded for this clone. The chain has TRBV18 and TRBJ2-7, with D tentatively TRBD2 (5 bases). CDR3 length: 14 residues. Trimming left V 1 base short and J 5 bases short, with 12 bases between. CDR1 KGHSH and CDR2 LQKENI come from the germline V gene. The CDR3 DNA follows: TGTGCCAGCTCACCACAAGAGGGAATCCACGAGCAGTACTTC. It specifies CASSPQEGIHEQYF.

The chain recombines TRBV6-5 with TRBJ1-5, with D possibly TRBD1 on 6 matching bases. Deletions cut 8 bases from V and 3 bases from J, with 11 bases between. The CDR3 length is 13 residues. CDR1 is MNHEY, CDR2 SVGAGI, per germline. The CDR3 DNA is TGTGCCAGCCACAGGGTCTTCAATCAGCCCCAGCATTTT. Encoded protein: CASHRVFNQPQHF.

DNA of the CDR3: TGTGCCAGAAGCTTGGCTCTAGTAAAAAAAGGACTACCCTACGAGCAGTACTTC. Translating gives CARSLALVKKGLPYEQYF. The chain links TRBV5-3 to TRBJ2-7; tentative D call: TRBD2 (6 bases). TRBV5-3 qualifies as an ORF whose function is uncertain. The CDR3 spans 18 residues. Trimming removed 0 bases at V and 2 bases at J, with 21 bases between.

The V and J genes are TRBV4-3 and TRBJ2-7; a possible D gene is TRBD1 (7 bases). The germline V gene has CDR1 LGHNA and CDR2 YSLEER. Trimming pared 0 bases from V and 4 bases from J, leaving 19 bases between. The CDR3 spans 17 residues. In nucleotides, the CDR3 is TGCGCCAGCAGCCAAGAGTGGATCGGGGCAGGGGGGTACGAGCAGTACTTC. This gives the protein CASSQEWIGAGGYEQYF.

The V and J genes are TRBV15 and TRBJ1-6; D possibly corresponds to TRBD1 (6 bases). Trimming removed 0 bases at V and 5 bases at J, with 11 bases between. This CDR3 has 16 amino acids. Germline V gene data show CDR1 as LNHNV and CDR2 as YYDKDF (reference sequence). As DNA, the CDR3 is TGTGCCACCAGCAGAGATCTGGGGGGGCATAATTCACCCCTCCACTTT. As protein: CATSRDLGGHNSPLHF.

This clone was found once. The rearrangement joins TRBV5-1 to TRBJ1-2, with TRBD1 identical over 9 bases. Germline V gene data show CDR1 as SGHRS and CDR2 as YFSETQ. J lost 1 base, V lost 3 bases, and 1 base had no gene match. The CDR3 contains 14 residues. This chain's CDR3 is CASSWDRDNYGYTF. CDR3 DNA sequence: TGCGCCAGCAGCTGGGACAGGGATAACTATGGCTACACCTTC. Based on the CDR3 plus reference TRBV5-1 and TRBJ1-2, the full variable domain is KAGVTQTPRYLIKTRGQQVTLSCSPISGHRSVSWYQQTPGQGLQFLFEYFSETQRNKGNFPGRFSGRQFSNSRSEMNVSTLELGDSALYLCASSWDRDNYGYTFGSGTRLTVV.

This chain links TRBV19 with TRBJ1-6, with unresolved D. Germline CDR1 is LNHDA and CDR2 is SQIVND (reference sequence). Trimming left V 6 bases short and J 8 bases short, with 17 bases between. The CDR3 sequence is 15 residues long. The CDR3 bases are TGTGCCAGTAGCTTCGTGGGAGGGAGGGATTCACCCCTCCACTTT. It codes for CASSFVGGRDSPLHF. The complete variable domain, with remaining parts taken from reference TRBV19 and TRBJ1-6, reads DGGITQSPKYLFRKEGQNVTLSCEQNLNHDAMYWYRQDPGQGLRLIYYSQIVNDFQKGDIAEGYSVSREKKESFPLTVTSAQKNPTAFYLCASSFVGGRDSPLHFGNGTRLTVT.

This chain links TRBV18 with TRBJ1-1, with D perhaps matching TRBD1 (5 bases). Germline V gives CDR1 KGHSH, CDR2 LQKENI. V lost 3 bases, J lost 4 bases, and 12 bases lay in between. The CDR3 is made up of 14 amino acids. CDR3 loop: CASSPLVQGTEAFF. The CDR3 DNA reads TGTGCCAGCTCACCCTTAGTCCAGGGCACTGAAGCTTTCTTT. The whole variable domain, remainder taken from reference TRBV18 and TRBJ1-1, is NAGVMQNPRHLVRRRGQEARLRCSPMKGHSHVYWYRQLPEEGLKFMVYLQKENIIDESGMPKERFSAEFPKEGPSILRIQQVVRGDSAAYFCASSPLVQGTEAFFGQGTRLTVV.

The chain uses TRBV24-1 and TRBJ2-5, with D possibly being TRBD1 (6 bases). The ends were cut back, 3 bases at V and 2 bases at J, with 12 bases in the middle. The CDR3 runs to 15 residues. Germline V gene data show CDR1 as KGHDR and CDR2 as SFDVKD. The CDR3 DNA follows: TGTGCCACCAGTGATCACAACAGGGCTCAAGAGACCCAGTACTTC. Translating it yields CATSDHNRAQETQYF.

The chain is built from TRBV5-1 and TRBJ2-4; weak D call: TRBD2 (6 bases). Germline V gene lookup returns CDR1 SGHRS and CDR2 YFSETQ. V was cut by 5 bases and J by 0 bases, with 15 bases left in between. CDR3 length: 16 amino acids. The CDR3 nucleotides are TGCGCCAGCAGGCCCGTTGGGGACTTAGCCAAAAACATTCAGTACTTC. This gives the protein CASRPVGDLAKNIQYF.

The rearrangement uses TRBV5-6 and TRBJ1-2; 7 bases are a match to TRBD1. This CDR3 comprises 13 residues. Germline CDR1 and CDR2: SGHDT and YYEEEE. Losses at the gene ends were 5 bases for V and 7 bases for J; bases not matched to a gene: 8. The CDR3 protein is CASSSDRVVGYTF. The CDR3 DNA is TGTGCCAGCAGTTCCGACAGGGTTGTTGGCTACACCTTC.

V and J are TRBV11-2 and TRBJ2-7; 10 bases are a match to TRBD2. With 3 bases clipped from V and 1 base from J, the junction kept 3 bases outside the gene matches. This CDR3 spans 15 amino acids. Germline CDR1 reads SGHAT; CDR2 reads FQNNGV. CDR3 sequence reads: CASSFSLAGSYEQYF. CDR3 sequence (DNA): TGTGCCAGCAGCTTCTCACTAGCGGGATCCTACGAGCAGTACTTC.

V and J are TRBV5-1 and TRBJ2-7, with TRBD1 identical over 7 bases. CDR1 is SGHRS and CDR2 is YFSETQ in the germline V gene. The CDR3 spans 14 residues. V trimming: 7 bases; J trimming: 0 bases; junction bases outside the gene matches: 7. The CDR3: CASGARQGSYEQYF. As DNA, the CDR3 is TGCGCCAGCGGAGCTAGACAGGGCTCCTACGAGCAGTACTTC.

The rearrangement uses TRBV28 and TRBJ1-5, with 7 bases lining up with TRBD1. CDR3 length: 18 residues. CDR1 is MDHEN and CDR2 is SYDVKM in the germline V gene. V lost 6 bases and J lost 3; bases outside the gene matches: 17. This CDR3 reads CASSLKVDVGQHNQPQHF. In nucleotides, the CDR3 is TGTGCCAGCAGCCTGAAAGTCGATGTGGGACAGCACAATCAGCCCCAGCATTTT.

A few counts support this clone. The chain couples TRBV5-1 to TRBJ1-6; possibly TRBD1 for D (5 bases). Trimming cost V 4 bases and J 6 bases, with 17 bases left between them. The CDR3 loop spans 16 amino acids. The germline V gene has CDR1 SGHRS and CDR2 YFSETQ. CDR3 nucleotides: TGCGCCAGCAGCCCCTGGGGGGTCGACCCTAATTCACCCCTCCACTTT. Protein sequence: CASSPWGVDPNSPLHF.

The J gene is TRBJ2-1, the V gene TRBV24-1; 9 bases are a match to TRBD2. With V trimmed by 7 bases and J by 3 bases, 9 bases remained unmatched. CDR3 length: 16 residues. Germline CDR1 reads KGHDR; CDR2 reads SFDVKD. Here the CDR3 reads CATRSSGRGYYNEQFF. For the CDR3, the DNA is TGTGCCACCAGGAGTAGCGGGAGAGGGTACTACAATGAGCAGTTCTTC.

This chain links TRBV3-1 (or the pseudogene TRBV3-2) with TRBJ1-2, with D possibly matching TRBD1 (5 bases). V lost 4 bases, J lost 4 bases, and 25 bases lay in between. The CDR3 consists of 18 residues. CDR1 and CDR2 (germline): LGHDT, YNNKEL (reference sequence). In DNA form, the CDR3 reads TGTGCCAGCAGCCTCAGCCAGGCTACCAGGACACCCAGCTATGGCTACACCTTC. Amino acids: CASSLSQATRTPSYGYTF.

The V and J genes are TRBV6-5 and TRBJ2-7; 12 nucleotides align to TRBD2. The V gene's germline CDR1 is MNHEY and CDR2 SVGAGI. V trimming: 2 bases; J trimming: 9 bases; junction bases outside the gene matches: 8. The CDR3 covers 15 residues. The CDR3 is CASSYASGRAQVQYF. CDR3 sequence (DNA): TGTGCCAGCAGTTACGCTAGCGGGAGGGCGCAGGTGCAGTACTTC.